A single sample gave rise to the 9 T cell receptor beta chains below, sequenced in a study of blood T cell repertoires in COVID-19. The assay was immunoSEQ multiplex PCR, and TCRdb's table has in-frame clones only and misses some. The sample carries over 150,000 clones, about 80% recorded once. The source material was PBMCs or T cells enriched from blood (not recorded which). The receptors were sampled from a woman in her 70s in a cohort exposed to, infected with or recovered from COVID-19 (not recorded which).

The J gene is TRBJ1-2, the V gene TRBV4-2; tentative D call: TRBD1 (5 bases). CDR1 is LGHNA, CDR2 YNFKEQ, per germline. The CDR3 is 13 residues long. Trimming cost V 5 bases and J 6 bases, with 13 bases left between them. The CDR3 sequence is CASSYDRADGYTF. For the CDR3, the DNA is TGTGCCAGCAGCTACGACAGAGCTGATGGCTACACCTTC.

CDR3 sequence: CSVGGSPYEQYF. The CDR3 nucleotides are TGCAGCGTTGGAGGATCTCCCTACGAGCAGTACTTC. The V call is TRBV29-1, the J call TRBJ2-7; no reliable D call. The CDR3 totals 12 residues. CDR1 and CDR2 (germline): SQVTM, ANQGSEA. The V end lost 4 bases, the J end lost 2 bases, and 9 bases lay between the germline ends.

This clone has more than one count but fewer than ten. This chain uses TRBV7-6 with TRBJ2-2, with 10 nucleotides matching TRBD2. With 1 base clipped from V and 1 base from J, the junction kept 3 bases outside the gene matches. The CDR3 totals 17 residues. Looked up from germline, CDR1 is SGHVS and CDR2 is FNYEAQ. CDR3 sequence: CASSLEASGGNTGELFF. CDR3 coding DNA: TGTGCCAGCAGCTTAGAGGCTAGCGGGGGGAACACCGGGGAGCTGTTTTTT.

The chain links TRBV9 to TRBJ1-3; D is ambiguous. CDR3 size: 15 residues. Trimming pared 0 bases from V and 5 bases from J, leaving 12 bases between. The V gene's germline CDR1 is SGDLS and CDR2 YYNGEE. The CDR3 region has the DNA TGTGCCAGCAGCGTAGGCGGCACCCAAAGAAACACCATATATTTT. Its translation: CASSVGGTQRNTIYF.

This sequence joins TRBV6-1 and TRBJ2-7, with D unclear. This CDR3 has 14 residues. Germline CDR1 reads MNHNS; CDR2 reads SASEGT. V lost 1 base, J lost 6 bases, and 13 bases lay in between. The chain's CDR3 is CASSEVEEALEQYF. For the CDR3, the DNA is TGTGCCAGCAGTGAAGTGGAAGAGGCCCTCGAGCAGTACTTC.

The genes are TRBV11-2 and TRBJ1-1; 8 bases map to TRBD1. The germline V gene has CDR1 SGHAT and CDR2 FQNNGV. CDR3 length: 18 residues. V dropped 5 bases and J dropped 2; count of bases not matched to a gene: 16. The CDR3 DNA sequence: TGTGCCAGCAGCCCGACCCGGACAGGGCGCCACATTAACACTGAAGCTTTCTTT. Its protein is CASSPTRTGRHINTEAFF.

The chain employs TRBV5-1 and TRBJ1-2; D perhaps matches TRBD1 (6 bases). Germline assignment: CDR1 SGHRS and CDR2 YFSETQ. The CDR3 is 13 residues long. Trimming took 0 bases from V and 12 from J, leaving 15 bases between them. The CDR3 bases are TGCGCCAGCAGCTTGGACGGGGACAAAAGTCACACCTTC. Translating gives CASSLDGDKSHTF.

The chain recombines TRBV28 with TRBJ2-5; 9 bases line up with TRBD2. With 3 bases clipped from V and 4 bases from J, the junction kept 6 bases outside the gene matches. This CDR3 has 15 amino acids. CDR1 is MDHEN, CDR2 SYDVKM, per germline. The CDR3 DNA is TGTGCCAGCAGTTTGATCAGCGGGAGGACAGAGACCCAGTACTTC. It translates to CASSLISGRTETQYF.

This clone appeared a few times. V gene TRBV6-5 combines with J gene TRBJ2-1, with 7 bases lining up with TRBD1. V shed 6 bases and J 0 bases; nucleotides not matched to a gene: 5. CDR3 size: 15 residues. Germline CDR1 MNHEY, CDR2 SVGAGI. CDR3 loop: CASREGQSSYNEQFF. The CDR3 nucleotides read TGTGCCAGCAGAGAGGGACAGAGCTCCTACAATGAGCAGTTCTTC.